This T cell receptor beta chain was observed in a study of OX40 agonist ivuxolimab in advanced cancers. Study overall: Recorded diagnoses for dose-escalation patients were hepatocellular carcinoma, melanoma, renal cell or head and neck cancer.

Clones were sequenced by immunoSEQ multiplex PCR, and TCRdb holds only the in-frame ones, with some missing. The sample contains about 70,000 clones, 88% of which appear only once. CDR1 MNHNY and CDR2 SVGAGI come from the germline V gene (reference sequence). The CDR3 runs to 15 residues. Trimming removed 2 bases from V and 5 bases from J; junction bases left unmatched: 5. Turning to this clone: Its antigen is unknown.

Findings of the study overall: At 0.1 to 3.0 mg/kg, CD4+ and CD8+ blood T cells expanded clonally by week 6. Among the nonresponders, some also had low normalized T-cell clonal expansion.

The sample consisted of CD4+ or CD8+ T cells sorted from blood, taken in a trial of the OX40 agonist ivuxolimab. The V call is TRBV6-6, the J call TRBJ2-3, with 9 nucleotides matching TRBD1. This receptor was taken from an adult with an advanced solid tumor such as melanoma, head and neck, liver or kidney cancer. CDR3 DNA: TGTGCCAGCAGTTACCGGGACAGGGTTGGAGATACGCAGTATTTT. Amino acid sequence: CASSYRDRVGDTQYF.